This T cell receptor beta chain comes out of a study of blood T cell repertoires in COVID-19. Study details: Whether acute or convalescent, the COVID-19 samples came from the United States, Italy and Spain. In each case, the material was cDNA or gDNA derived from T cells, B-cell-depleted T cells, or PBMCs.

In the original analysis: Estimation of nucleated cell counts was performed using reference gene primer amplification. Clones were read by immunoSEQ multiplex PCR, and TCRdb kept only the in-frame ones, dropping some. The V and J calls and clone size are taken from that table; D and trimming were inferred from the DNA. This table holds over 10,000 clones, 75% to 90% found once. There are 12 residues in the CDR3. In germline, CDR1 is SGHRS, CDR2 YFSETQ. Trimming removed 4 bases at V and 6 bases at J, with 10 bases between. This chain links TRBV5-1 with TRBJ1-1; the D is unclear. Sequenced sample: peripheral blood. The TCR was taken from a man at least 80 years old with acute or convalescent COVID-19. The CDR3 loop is CASSDGEAEAFF. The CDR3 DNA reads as TGCGCCAGCAGCGATGGAGAAGCTGAAGCTTTCTTT. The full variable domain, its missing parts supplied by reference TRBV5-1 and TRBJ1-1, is KAGVTQTPRYLIKTRGQQVTLSCSPISGHRSVSWYQQTPGQGLQFLFEYFSETQRNKGNFPGRFSGRQFSNSRSEMNVSTLELGDSALYLCASSDGEAEAFFGQGTRLTVV.